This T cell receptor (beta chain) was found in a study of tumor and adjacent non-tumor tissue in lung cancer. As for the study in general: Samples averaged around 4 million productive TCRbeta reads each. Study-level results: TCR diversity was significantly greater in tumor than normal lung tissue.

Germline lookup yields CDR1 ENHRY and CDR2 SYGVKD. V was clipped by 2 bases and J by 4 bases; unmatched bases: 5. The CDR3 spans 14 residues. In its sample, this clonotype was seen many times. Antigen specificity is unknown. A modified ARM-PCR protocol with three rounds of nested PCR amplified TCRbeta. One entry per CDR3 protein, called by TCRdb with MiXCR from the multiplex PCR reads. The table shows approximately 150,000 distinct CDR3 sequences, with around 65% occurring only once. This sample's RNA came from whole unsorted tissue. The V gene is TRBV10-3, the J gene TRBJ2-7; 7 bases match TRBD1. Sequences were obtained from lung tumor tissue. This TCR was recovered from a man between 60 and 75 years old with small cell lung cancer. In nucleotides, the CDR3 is TGTGCCATCAGTGAGGGGGACAGCCCTTACGAGCAGTACGTC. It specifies CAISEGDSPYEQYV.